Each of the 22 T cell receptor beta chains below was sequenced from the same sample in a study of CD8 T cells in Susac syndrome. cDNA came from roughly 0.47 to 1 ug RNA primed by random hexamers. TCRdb re-called the immunoSEQ multiplex PCR reads through MiXCR, storing one row per CDR3 protein. The repertoire includes 70,000 or so distinct CDR3 sequences, about 94% of them detected once, and around 0.6% sits in the top ten. Sequenced material: CD8+ T cells from PBMCs. The receptors were gathered from a human donor with multiple sclerosis.

The chain links TRBV4-1 to TRBJ2-7; possibly TRBD1 or TRBD2 for D (6 bases each). Between the trimmed V and J ends, which lost 4 bases and 2 bases, there was a span of 15 bases. Looked up from germline, CDR1 is MGHRA and CDR2 is YSYEKL. CDR3 length: 15 amino acids. CDR3 in amino acids: CASSPGWGAAYEQYF. CDR3 DNA: TGCGCCAGCAGCCCCGGATGGGGGGCGGCCTACGAGCAGTACTTC.

The chain is built from TRBV7-2 and TRBJ2-7; 8 bases agree with TRBD2. The CDR3 consists of 15 residues. In germline, CDR1 is SGHTA, CDR2 FQGNSA. V was pared by 6 bases and J by 6 bases, with 13 bases of the junction left unmatched. DNA for the CDR3: TGTGCCAGCAGTCACAATCCGGGGGGGCTCGTCGAGCAGTACTTC. Amino acids: CASSHNPGGLVEQYF.

V usage is TRBV19 and J usage is TRBJ2-1, with TRBD2 matching 7 bases. The CDR3 has 13 residues. The ends lost 4 bases at V and 3 bases at J; junction bases unmatched: 0. Germline V CDR1 and CDR2: LNHDA, SQIVND (reference sequence). Here the CDR3 DNA reads TGTGCCAGTAGTAGCGGGGGCTACAATGAGCAGTTCTTC. It translates to CASSSGGYNEQFF. Full variable domain (rest looked up from reference TRBV19 and TRBJ2-1): DGGITQSPKYLFRKEGQNVTLSCEQNLNHDAMYWYRQDPGQGLRLIYYSQIVNDFQKGDIAEGYSVSREKKESFPLTVTSAQKNPTAFYLCASSSGGYNEQFFGPGTRLTVL.

V gene TRBV20-1 combines with J gene TRBJ2-1; D might be TRBD1 or TRBD2, each matching 5 bases. Germline CDR1 is DFQATT and CDR2 is SNEGSKA (reference sequence). The CDR3 consists of 15 residues. The germline V and J ends were trimmed by 6 bases and 2 bases, with 17 bases remaining between them. CDR3 amino acids: CSAPIRDPTYNEQFF. The CDR3 DNA reads as TGCAGTGCCCCCATCAGGGACCCTACCTACAATGAGCAGTTCTTC.

The chain couples TRBV6-5 to TRBJ1-1; the D is unclear. V lost 4 bases, J lost 3 bases, and 9 bases lay in between. Germline CDR1 and CDR2: MNHEY and SVGAGI. This CDR3 has 13 amino acids. The CDR3 bases are TGTGCCAGCAGTTCGGTTGGGGACACTGAAGCTTTCTTT. This encodes CASSSVGDTEAFF.

The chain joins TRBV7-2 to TRBJ2-1; TRBD1 aligns across 7 bases. The ends lost 4 bases at V and 2 bases at J; junction bases unmatched: 5. Germline V gives CDR1 SGHTA, CDR2 FQGNSA. The length of the CDR3 is 15 residues. CDR3 sequence (DNA): TGTGCCAGCAGCTCGCGACAGGGAACCTACAATGAGCAGTTCTTC. Protein: CASSSRQGTYNEQFF.

This clonotype was counted once. The chain links TRBV12-3 or TRBV12-4 to TRBJ1-5, with D maybe TRBD1 (5 bases). Trimming shortened V by 1 base and J by 8 bases, and 6 bases separated the two germline ends. The CDR3 is made up of 12 amino acids. CDR3 coding DNA: TGTGCCAGCAGTTTAGAAGGGGAGCCCCAGCATTTT. Translating gives CASSLEGEPQHF.

This chain connects TRBV30 to TRBJ2-7, with TRBD1 identical over 9 bases. The germline V gene encodes CDR1 GTSNPN and CDR2 SVGIG (reference sequence). CDR3 length equals 14 residues. V was clipped by 7 bases and J by 5 bases; unmatched bases: 12. CDR3 protein: CASREGQGFDEQYF. DNA of the CDR3: TGTGCCTCAAGGGAGGGACAGGGTTTCGACGAGCAGTACTTC.

The V gene is TRBV5-1, the J gene TRBJ2-1, with 14 bases lining up with TRBD2. The CDR3 contains 15 residues. Germline assignment: CDR1 SGHRS and CDR2 YFSETQ. The ends lost 4 bases at V and 15 bases at J; junction bases unmatched: 12. The CDR3 DNA sequence: TGCGCCAGCAGCCCGGACCGGACTAGCGGGGGGCTCCTGTTCTTC. This sequence encodes CASSPDRTSGGLLFF.

The CDR3 DNA reads as TGTGCCAGCAGTTCAGGGACGGTCTATGGCTACACCTTC. Protein product: CASSSGTVYGYTF. The genes are TRBV12-3 or TRBV12-4 and TRBJ1-2; tentative D call: TRBD1 (5 bases). Trimming removed 4 bases from V and 4 bases from J, with 10 bases in between. The CDR3 is 13 amino acids.

This chain connects TRBV13 to TRBJ2-7, with D uncertain. Trimming took 2 bases from V and 1 from J, leaving 15 bases between them. The CDR3 is 16 residues long. Germline V gives CDR1 PRHDT, CDR2 FYEKMQ (reference sequence). The CDR3 bases are TGTGCCAGCAGCTTAAGTATGGGTGTGGGGTCCTACGAGCAGTACTTC. This gives the protein CASSLSMGVGSYEQYF.

In its sample, this clonotype was seen once. The V and J genes are TRBV9 and TRBJ2-4, with a weak D call TRBD2 (5 bases). Germline V gives CDR1 SGDLS, CDR2 YYNGEE. This CDR3 contains 13 residues. Between the trimmed V and J ends, which lost 3 bases and 9 bases, there was a span of 13 bases. The CDR3 region is CASSANSGLIQYF. The CDR3 nucleotides read TGTGCCAGCAGCGCAAACAGTGGACTCATTCAGTACTTC. The variable domain in full, completed from reference TRBV9 and TRBJ2-4, reads DSGVTQTPKHLITATGQRVTLRCSPRSGDLSVYWYQQSLDQGLQFLIQYYNGEERAKGNILERFSAQQFPDLHSELNLSSLELGDSALYFCASSANSGLIQYFGAGTRLSVL.

This rearrangement joins TRBV21-1 to TRBJ2-7; TRBD2 reflects the table's D call only, with no check against the DNA. TRBV21-1 is a pseudogene. This CDR3 is 12 amino acids long. This CDR3 is CASQDGSYEQYF. CDR3 coding DNA: TGTGCCAGTCAGGACGGGAGCTACGAGCAGTACTTC.

V is TRBV25-1 and J is TRBJ1-1, with no clear D. The CDR3 consists of 13 residues. V dropped 4 bases and J dropped 2 bases, with 8 bases sitting between them. Germline assignment: CDR1 MGHDK and CDR2 SYGVNS. The CDR3 is CASSVTPNTEAFF. The CDR3 DNA sequence: TGTGCCAGCAGTGTGACTCCTAACACTGAAGCTTTCTTT.

This rearrangement joins TRBV9 to TRBJ2-3, with D unresolved. Trimming shortened V by 3 bases and J by 5 bases, and 10 bases separated the two germline ends. Germline CDR1 reads SGDLS; CDR2 reads YYNGEE. The CDR3 spans 13 residues. This CDR3 is CASSAEGVDTQYF. The CDR3 DNA sequence: TGTGCCAGCAGCGCCGAAGGAGTAGATACGCAGTATTTT.

This rearrangement joins TRBV27 to TRBJ2-5; 7 positions match TRBD1. V gave up 3 bases and J gave up 4 bases; unmatched junction bases: 11. The CDR3 has 16 residues. The germline gives CDR1 MNHEY, CDR2 SMNVEV (reference sequence). The CDR3 coding sequence is TGTGCCAGCAGTTTTGGGACAGACCCATCCGCAGAGACCCAGTACTTC. Its protein product is CASSFGTDPSAETQYF.

The gene calls are TRBV9 and TRBJ1-5; D might be TRBD1 (6 bases). The CDR3 contains 13 residues. Germline V CDR1 and CDR2: SGDLS, YYNGEE. Between the trimmed V and J ends, which lost 3 bases and 7 bases, there was a span of 11 bases. CDR3 sequence reads: CASSEQGTQPQHF. The CDR3 DNA sequence: TGTGCCAGCAGCGAACAGGGTACACAGCCCCAGCATTTT.

In this sample, this clonotype turned up once. This sequence joins TRBV28 and TRBJ2-7, with 11 bases matching TRBD2. Per the germline V gene, CDR1 is MDHEN and CDR2 is SYDVKM. CDR3 length: 17 residues. Trimming removed 5 bases from V and 2 bases from J; junction bases left unmatched: 11. The CDR3 spells CASSPRLAGGYTYEQYF. For the CDR3, the DNA is TGTGCCAGCAGTCCTCGTTTAGCGGGAGGGTACACCTACGAGCAGTACTTC.

V gene TRBV6-5 combines with J gene TRBJ2-7; D may be TRBD2 (5 bases). The CDR3 length is 16 residues. V was cut by 0 bases and J by 0 bases, with 12 bases left in between. The germline gives CDR1 MNHEY, CDR2 SVGAGI. CDR3 region: CASSYSLRTHSYEQYF. The CDR3, as DNA: TGTGCCAGCAGTTACTCGTTGCGGACTCACTCCTACGAGCAGTACTTC.

The chain links TRBV7-2 to TRBJ2-7, with TRBD2 matching over 11 bases. The trim removed 5 bases at V and 1 base at J, leaving 7 bases unmatched. This CDR3 has 16 amino acids. CDR1 and CDR2 (germline): SGHTA, FQGNSA. Here the CDR3 DNA reads TGTGCCAGCAGCCGACCGGGACTAGCGGTTTCCTACGAGCAGTACTTC. Protein sequence: CASSRPGLAVSYEQYF. The full variable domain, its missing parts supplied by reference TRBV7-2 and TRBJ2-7, is GAGVSQSPSNKVTEKGKDVELRCDPISGHTALYWYRQSLGQGLEFLIYFQGNSAPDKSGLPSDRFSAERTGGSVSTLTIQRTQQEDSAVYLCASSRPGLAVSYEQYFGPGTRLTVT.

This rearrangement joins TRBV12-3 or TRBV12-4 to TRBJ1-2, with TRBD1 identical over 8 bases. V gave up 3 bases and J gave up 5 bases; unmatched junction bases: 5. The length of the CDR3 is 14 residues. The DNA for the CDR3 is TGTGCCAGCAGTTTCCAGGGGGCTGGATATGGCTACACCTTC. This sequence encodes CASSFQGAGYGYTF.

V gene TRBV4-1 combines with J gene TRBJ2-1; 11 bases map to TRBD2. The CDR3 sequence is 16 residues long. Germline loops: CDR1 MGHRA, CDR2 YSYEKL. Unmatched junction bases numbered 4, after V lost 4 bases and J lost 2 bases. The DNA of the CDR3 is TGCGCCAGCAGCCGAGGGACTAGCGGTACCTACAATGAGCAGTTCTTC. Residues: CASSRGTSGTYNEQFF.